These 10 T cell receptor beta chains share one sample of origin, sequenced in a study of CD8+ T cells in alopecia areata. Extraction and reverse transcription of RNA yielded cDNA as the sequencing template. Data came from immunoSEQ multiplex PCR; TCRdb stores just in-frame clones and leaves some out. There are hundreds of thousands of clones in the sample; 67% occur only once, and more than 0.95% lies in the top ten. Sequencing used CD4+ T cells sorted from blood, obtained at week 0. Receptors originate from a human donor with alopecia areata.

The gene calls are TRBV10-3 and TRBJ2-2; 7 nucleotides line up with TRBD1. Unmatched junction bases numbered 11, after V lost 10 bases and J lost 3 bases. This CDR3 comprises 15 residues. Germline V lookup: CDR1 ENHRY, CDR2 SYGVKD. CDR3 region: CASDPGGLDTGELFF. The CDR3 DNA reads as TGTGCCAGCGACCCAGGGGGTTTAGACACCGGGGAGCTGTTTTTT.

The chain uses TRBV7-3 and TRBJ2-2; TRBD1 is a possible D gene (6 bases). This CDR3 is 12 amino acids long. V gave up 2 bases and J gave up 11 bases, with 9 bases separating them. Germline CDR1 reads SGHTA; CDR2 reads FQGTGA. The CDR3 sequence is CASSLPGTELFF. Written as DNA, the CDR3 is TGTGCCAGCAGCTTACCGGGGACAGAGCTGTTTTTT.

This clone was seen a few times. The identical CDR3 is also encoded by other nucleotide sequences in the sample. V and J are TRBV2 and TRBJ2-5; no reliable D call. Deletions cut 1 base from V and 5 bases from J, with 2 bases between. Germline V gives CDR1 SNHLY, CDR2 FYNNEI. The length of the CDR3 is 11 residues. The CDR3: CASSEGETQYF. CDR3 DNA sequence: TGTGCCAGCAGTGAAGGGGAGACCCAGTACTTC.

This clone was seen a handful of times. The chain employs TRBV4-3 and TRBJ1-5, with D possibly matching TRBD1 (5 bases). Trimming took off 0 bases at V and 4 bases at J, with 10 bases between the two ends. The germline gives CDR1 LGHNA, CDR2 YSLEER. The CDR3 loop spans 15 amino acids. The DNA of the CDR3 is TGCGCCAGCAGCCAAGACAGGGACCCGAATCAGCCCCAGCATTTT. Translation gives CASSQDRDPNQPQHF.

This clone was detected only a few times. The genes are TRBV5-1 and TRBJ1-1; maybe TRBD1 (5 bases). Germline-derived CDR1 and CDR2 are SGHRS and YFSETQ. The CDR3 consists of 14 residues. Trimming cost V 5 bases and J 3 bases, with 14 bases left between them. CDR3 in amino acids: CASSRGDPDTEAFF. In DNA form, the CDR3 reads TGCGCCAGCAGTAGAGGGGACCCTGACACTGAAGCTTTCTTT.

The chain couples TRBV30 to TRBJ1-5; D unresolved. Germline V gives CDR1 GTSNPN, CDR2 SVGIG (reference sequence). The CDR3 covers 15 residues. V lost 1 base and J lost 5, with 15 bases in between. The CDR3 DNA sequence: TGTGCCTGGAGTGATGGGAACACAGCATATCAGCCCCAGCATTTT. Translating gives CAWSDGNTAYQPQHF.

The rearrangement joins TRBV30 to TRBJ1-4; D possibly corresponds to TRBD1 (5 bases). CDR3 length: 13 residues. CDR1 is GTSNPN, CDR2 SVGIG, per germline (reference sequence). The germline V and J ends were trimmed by 2 bases and 8 bases, with 12 bases remaining between them. This chain's CDR3 is CAWSSLRGEKLFF. The CDR3 nucleotides read TGTGCCTGGAGTTCTCTGCGGGGGGAAAAACTGTTTTTT.

The genes are TRBV5-1 and TRBJ2-1; D gene ambiguous. The CDR3 has 16 amino acids. Germline CDR1 and CDR2: SGHRS and YFSETQ. V was pared by 2 bases and J by 1 base, with 13 bases between. The CDR3 bases are TGCGCCAGCAGCTTTAACCCAAGGTCATCCTACAATGAGCAGTTCTTC. Translated: CASSFNPRSSYNEQFF.

This clone has a handful of counts. The J gene is TRBJ1-1, the V gene TRBV6-5, with TRBD1 matching over 8 bases. Trimming removed 7 bases from V and 4 bases from J; junction bases left unmatched: 2. The CDR3 has 12 amino acids. Germline-derived CDR1 and CDR2 are MNHEY and SVGAGI. This CDR3 reads CASKTGGTEAFF. The CDR3 nucleotides read TGTGCCAGCAAAACAGGGGGCACTGAAGCTTTCTTT.

This chain uses TRBV5-1 with TRBJ2-5, with D possibly matching TRBD2 (5 bases). Trimming left V 6 bases short and J 4 bases short, with 10 bases between. Per the germline V gene, CDR1 is SGHRS and CDR2 is YFSETQ. CDR3 length: 12 residues. The CDR3 sequence is CASTGERETQYF. CDR3 DNA: TGCGCCAGCACCGGGGAGCGAGAGACCCAGTACTTC.